This T cell receptor beta chain was identified in a study of blood T cell repertoires in COVID-19. Whole-study context: Acute-phase and convalescent COVID-19 samples originated in the United States, Italy and Spain. From T cells, B-cell-depleted T cells, or PBMCs came the material, which was cDNA or gDNA.

In the source study's methods: Cell counts per sample came from amplifying reference gene primers. Profiling relied on immunoSEQ multiplex PCR, and the TCRdb table lists in-frame clones only, not all of them. The V and J calls and clone size were taken over from that table, and D and trimming were inferred from the DNA. The sample has approximately 150,000 clones, about 90% seen once; the top ten hold about 1.5%. Germline V gene lookup returns CDR1 SGHRS and CDR2 YFSETQ. J lost 10 bases, V lost 4 bases, and 14 bases had no gene match. CDR3 length: 15 residues. Specimen: peripheral blood. The sequence was obtained from a woman aged 45-65 years with acute or convalescent COVID-19. The chain joins TRBV5-1 to TRBJ1-3, with 7 bases matching TRBD1. The CDR3 loop reads CASSPVGTAEKTIYF. The CDR3, as DNA: TGCGCCAGCAGCCCGGTGGGGACAGCCGAGAAAACCATATATTTT.